By proportion, the clone carrying this TCR beta chain is medium-sized. This specimen belongs to a study of response to subunit inactivated influenza vaccine. The CDR3 spans 19 residues. CDR1 is MDHEN, CDR2 SYDVKM, per germline. Trimming removed 4 bases from V and 0 bases from J; junction bases left unmatched: 14. One entry per CDR3 protein, called by TCRdb with MiXCR from the RT-PCR reads. In the table there are 150,000 to 200,000 distinct CDR3 sequences, about 12% of which are singletons. These same data were also listed under a study on T cells expressing NK-cell markers. That work contributes: TCR beta libraries carry UMIs added by 5'RACE template switching.

The V gene is TRBV28, the J gene TRBJ2-3; TRBD1 matches at 9 bases. The specimen comprised CD8+ T cells sorted from PBMCs, sampled approximately 12 days after vaccination. The TCR comes from a man in his fifties or sixties who received an inactivated influenza vaccine. DNA of the CDR3: TGTGCCAGCAGTTCATCCGGGACAGGGCTGACTTCTAGCACAGATACGCAGTATTTT. Protein sequence: CASSSSGTGLTSSTDTQYF. The full variable domain, with the rest looked up from reference TRBV28 and TRBJ2-3, is DVKVTQSSRYLVKRTGEKVFLECVQDMDHENMFWYRQDPGLGLRLIYFSYDVKMKEKGDIPEGYSVSREKKERFSLILESASTNQTSMYLCASSSSGTGLTSSTDTQYFGPGTRLTVL.